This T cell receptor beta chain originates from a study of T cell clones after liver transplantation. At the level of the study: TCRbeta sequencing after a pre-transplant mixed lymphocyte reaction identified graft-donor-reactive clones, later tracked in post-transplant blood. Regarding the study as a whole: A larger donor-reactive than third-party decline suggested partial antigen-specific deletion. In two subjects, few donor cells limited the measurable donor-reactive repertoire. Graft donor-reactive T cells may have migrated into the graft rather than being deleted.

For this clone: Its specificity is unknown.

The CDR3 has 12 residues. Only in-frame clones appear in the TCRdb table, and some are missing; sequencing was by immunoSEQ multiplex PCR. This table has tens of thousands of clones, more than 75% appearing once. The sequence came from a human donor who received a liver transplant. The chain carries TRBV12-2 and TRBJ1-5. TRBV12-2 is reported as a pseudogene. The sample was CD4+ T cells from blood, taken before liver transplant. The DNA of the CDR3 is TGTGCAAGTCGCTTATCCTCCCAGCCCCAGCATTTT. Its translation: CASRLSSQPQHF.